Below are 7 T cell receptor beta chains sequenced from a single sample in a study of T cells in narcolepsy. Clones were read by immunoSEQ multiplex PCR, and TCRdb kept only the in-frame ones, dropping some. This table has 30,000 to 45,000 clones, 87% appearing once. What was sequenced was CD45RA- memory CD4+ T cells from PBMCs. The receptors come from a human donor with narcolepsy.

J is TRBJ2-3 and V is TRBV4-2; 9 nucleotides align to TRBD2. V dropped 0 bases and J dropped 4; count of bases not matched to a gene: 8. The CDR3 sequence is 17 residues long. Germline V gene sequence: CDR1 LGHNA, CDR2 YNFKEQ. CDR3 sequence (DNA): TGTGCCAGCAGCCAAGAGGTCGGACTAGCGTCCTCAGATACGCAGTATTTT. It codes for CASSQEVGLASSDTQYF.

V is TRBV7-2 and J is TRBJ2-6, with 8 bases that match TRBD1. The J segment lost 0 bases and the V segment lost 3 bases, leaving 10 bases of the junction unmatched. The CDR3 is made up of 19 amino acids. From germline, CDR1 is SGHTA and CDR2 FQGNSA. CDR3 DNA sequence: TGTGCCAGCAGCTTCCTACTAGGACAGGGAAACTCTGGGGCCAACGTCCTGACTTTC. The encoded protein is CASSFLLGQGNSGANVLTF.

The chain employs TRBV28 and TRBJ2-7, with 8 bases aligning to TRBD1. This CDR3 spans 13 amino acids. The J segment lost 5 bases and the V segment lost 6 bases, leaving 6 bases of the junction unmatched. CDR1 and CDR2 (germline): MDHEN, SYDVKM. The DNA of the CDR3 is TGTGCCAGCAGCCCAGGGGGCGTCGACGAGCAGTACTTC. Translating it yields CASSPGGVDEQYF.

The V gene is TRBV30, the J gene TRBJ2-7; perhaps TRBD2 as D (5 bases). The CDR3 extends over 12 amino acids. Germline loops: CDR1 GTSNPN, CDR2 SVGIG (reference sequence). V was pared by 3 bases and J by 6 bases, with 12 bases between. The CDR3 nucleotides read TGTGCCTGGAGGGGAACTAGAGGCGAGCAGTACTTC. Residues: CAWRGTRGEQYF. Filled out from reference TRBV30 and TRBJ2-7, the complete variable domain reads SQTIHQWPATLVQPVGSPLSLECTVEGTSNPNLYWYRQAAGRGLQLLFYSVGIGQISSEVPQNLSASRPQDRQFILSSKKLLLSDSGFYLCAWRGTRGEQYFGPGTRLTVT.

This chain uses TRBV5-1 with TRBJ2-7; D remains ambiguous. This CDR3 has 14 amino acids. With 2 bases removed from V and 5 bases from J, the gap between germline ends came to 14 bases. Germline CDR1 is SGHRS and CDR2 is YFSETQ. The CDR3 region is CASSLAGQVDEQYF. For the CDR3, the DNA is TGCGCCAGCAGCTTAGCCGGCCAGGTTGACGAGCAGTACTTC.

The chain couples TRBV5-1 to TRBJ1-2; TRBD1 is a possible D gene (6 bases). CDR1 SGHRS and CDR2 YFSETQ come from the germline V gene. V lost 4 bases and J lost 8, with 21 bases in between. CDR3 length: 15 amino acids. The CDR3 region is CASSPLGRQVDGYTF. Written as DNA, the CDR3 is TGCGCCAGCAGCCCCCTAGGCAGACAGGTGGACGGCTACACCTTC. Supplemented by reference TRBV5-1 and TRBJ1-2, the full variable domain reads KAGVTQTPRYLIKTRGQQVTLSCSPISGHRSVSWYQQTPGQGLQFLFEYFSETQRNKGNFPGRFSGRQFSNSRSEMNVSTLELGDSALYLCASSPLGRQVDGYTFGSGTRLTVV.

The CDR3 DNA is TGTGCCAGCAGCTTAGTGATCCCGGGGGCGAACACCGGGGAGCTGTTTTTT. Amino acids: CASSLVIPGANTGELFF. V is TRBV7-8 and J is TRBJ2-2; D possibly corresponds to TRBD2 (6 bases). Germline assignment: CDR1 SGHVS and CDR2 FQNEAQ. Trimming removed 1 base from V and 0 bases from J, with 12 bases in between. CDR3 length: 17 amino acids.